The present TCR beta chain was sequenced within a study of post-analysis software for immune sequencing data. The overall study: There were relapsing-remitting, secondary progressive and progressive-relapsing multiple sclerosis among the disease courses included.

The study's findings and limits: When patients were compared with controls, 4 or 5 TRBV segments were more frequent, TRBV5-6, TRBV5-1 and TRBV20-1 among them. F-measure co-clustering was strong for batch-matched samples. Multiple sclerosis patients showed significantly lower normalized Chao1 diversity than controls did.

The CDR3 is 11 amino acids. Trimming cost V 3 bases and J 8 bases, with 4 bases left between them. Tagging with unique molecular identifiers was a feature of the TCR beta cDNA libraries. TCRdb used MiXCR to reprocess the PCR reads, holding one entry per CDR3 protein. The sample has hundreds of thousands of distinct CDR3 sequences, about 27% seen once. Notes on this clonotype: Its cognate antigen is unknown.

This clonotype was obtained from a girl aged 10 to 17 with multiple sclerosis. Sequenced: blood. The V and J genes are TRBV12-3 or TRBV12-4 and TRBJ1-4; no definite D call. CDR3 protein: CASSLREKLFF. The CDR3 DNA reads TGTGCCAGCAGTTTGAGAGAAAAACTGTTTTTT.